Each of the 11 T cell receptor beta chains below was sequenced from the same sample in a study of OX40 agonist ivuxolimab in advanced cancers. Clones were read by immunoSEQ multiplex PCR, and TCRdb kept only the in-frame ones, dropping some. The sample holds roughly 60,000 clones, 85% seen once. This specimen consisted of CD4+ or CD8+ T cells sorted from blood, obtained in a trial of the OX40 agonist ivuxolimab. The receptors derive from an adult with an advanced solid tumor such as melanoma, head and neck, liver or kidney cancer.

The V and J genes are TRBV27 and TRBJ2-7; 8 bases fit TRBD1. The CDR3 runs 16 residues. The germline gives CDR1 MNHEY, CDR2 SMNVEV (reference sequence). Trimming removed 2 bases from V and 7 bases from J; junction bases left unmatched: 13. The CDR3, as DNA: TGTGCCAGCAGTTTACTACCCAGGCAGGGGGCTAGTGAGCAGTACTTC. Translated: CASSLLPRQGASEQYF.

CDR3 bases: TGCAGCGGACAGACCGGGGCCTACACTGAAGCTTTCTTT. Protein product: CSGQTGAYTEAFF. The chain uses TRBV29-1 and TRBJ1-1, with D perhaps TRBD1 (5 bases). Looked up from germline, CDR1 is SQVTM and CDR2 is ANQGSEA. The CDR3 is 13 residues long. Trimming took off 7 bases at V and 3 bases at J, with 15 bases between the two ends.

The V gene is TRBV29-1, the J gene TRBJ2-3; TRBD1 matches at 7 bases. The CDR3 consists of 11 residues. Germline loops: CDR1 SQVTM, CDR2 ANQGSEA. The trim removed 8 bases at V and 2 bases at J, leaving 1 base unmatched. The CDR3 nucleotides are TGCAGCCAGGGGGTCACAGATACGCAGTATTTT. Its translation is CSQGVTDTQYF.

This clone has more than one count but fewer than ten. The chain combines TRBV27 with TRBJ2-2, with a weak D call TRBD1 (6 bases). V gave up 6 bases and J gave up 2 bases, with 10 bases separating them. The CDR3 sequence is 14 residues long. Germline lookup yields CDR1 MNHEY and CDR2 SMNVEV (reference sequence). This chain's CDR3 is CASSRTVNTGELFF. As DNA, the CDR3 is TGTGCCAGCAGCCGGACAGTCAACACCGGGGAGCTGTTTTTT.

V usage is TRBV11-2 and J usage is TRBJ2-7; 7 bases fit TRBD2. The CDR3 has 13 residues. The V and J ends lost 5 bases and 10 bases, in that order; junction bases with no gene match: 11. Germline V lookup: CDR1 SGHAT, CDR2 FQNNGV. CDR3 sequence: CASSRDYFSAQYF. The CDR3 DNA is TGTGCCAGCAGCAGGGACTATTTCTCGGCTCAGTACTTC.

The chain joins TRBV19 to TRBJ2-5; TRBD1 might be the D (6 bases). The CDR3 spans 14 residues. Trimming removed 7 bases from V and 1 base from J, with 13 bases in between. Germline loops: CDR1 LNHDA, CDR2 SQIVND (reference sequence). CDR3 sequence reads: CASTKGDTQETQYF. CDR3 in DNA: TGTGCCAGTACCAAAGGGGACACCCAAGAGACCCAGTACTTC. The full variable domain, rest sourced from reference TRBV19 and TRBJ2-5, is DGGITQSPKYLFRKEGQNVTLSCEQNLNHDAMYWYRQDPGQGLRLIYYSQIVNDFQKGDIAEGYSVSREKKESFPLTVTSAQKNPTAFYLCASTKGDTQETQYFGPGTRLLVL.

The chain uses TRBV9 and TRBJ2-1; perhaps TRBD2 as D (5 bases). The V and J ends lost 4 bases and 7 bases respectively, with 12 bases between them. Germline V CDR1 and CDR2: SGDLS, YYNGEE. The CDR3 runs 13 residues. In nucleotides, the CDR3 is TGTGCCAGCAGCACTTTGACTACAAATGAGCAGTTCTTC. Amino acids: CASSTLTTNEQFF. The full variable domain, rest sourced from reference TRBV9 and TRBJ2-1, is DSGVTQTPKHLITATGQRVTLRCSPRSGDLSVYWYQQSLDQGLQFLIQYYNGEERAKGNILERFSAQQFPDLHSELNLSSLELGDSALYFCASSTLTTNEQFFGPGTRLTVL.

The V and J genes are TRBV7-8 and TRBJ1-5, with D possibly TRBD1 on 6 matching bases. Germline CDR1 is SGHVS and CDR2 is FQNEAQ. V lost 1 base and J 6 bases, leaving 16 bases between the germline ends. The CDR3 loop spans 16 amino acids. CDR3 bases: TGTGCCAGCAGCTTAGTCGGACCCAGGGGAAGTCAGCCCCAGCATTTT. This encodes CASSLVGPRGSQPQHF.

The V call is TRBV19, the J call TRBJ2-7, with 14 bases identical to TRBD2. After removal of 5 bases from V and 4 bases from J, the junction contained 7 bases not matched to a gene. This CDR3 spans 16 amino acids. Germline V CDR1 and CDR2: LNHDA, SQIVND (reference sequence). CDR3 sequence (DNA): TGTGCCAGTAGTTCTTCCGGGACTAGCGGGGGATACGAGCAGTACTTC. The encoded protein is CASSSSGTSGGYEQYF.

The chain joins TRBV7-3 to TRBJ2-1; TRBD1 agrees at 7 bases. The CDR3 is made up of 13 amino acids. Germline values: CDR1 SGHTA, CDR2 FQGTGA. The V gene end was trimmed by 5 bases and the J gene end by 9 bases; junction bases not matched to a gene: 7. Here the CDR3 reads CASSPGTVGEQFF. CDR3 DNA: TGTGCCAGCAGCCCCGGGACAGTGGGTGAGCAGTTCTTC.

The chain employs TRBV27 and TRBJ2-1; no firm D call. Germline V gives CDR1 MNHEY, CDR2 SMNVEV (reference sequence). This CDR3 spans 12 amino acids. V lost 8 bases, J lost 7 bases, and 12 bases lay in between. This CDR3 is CASALVRNEQFF. The CDR3 coding sequence is TGTGCCAGCGCCCTAGTTCGGAATGAGCAGTTCTTC.